These 3 T cell receptor beta chains share one sample of origin, sequenced in a study of CD8+ T cells in alopecia areata. Treatment reported: oral pan-JAK inhibitor, 5-10 mg twice daily. Following RNA extraction, reverse transcription yielded cDNA that acted as the sequencing template. The assay was immunoSEQ multiplex PCR, and TCRdb's table has in-frame clones only and misses some. The sample includes about 130,000 clones, roughly 50% seen only once; the top ten take 15%. This sample comprised CD8+ T cells sorted from blood, obtained at week 4, from a patient treated with tofacitinib. These receptors were taken from a human donor with alopecia areata.

V gene TRBV7-8 combines with J gene TRBJ2-5; D may be TRBD2 (6 bases). The CDR3 has 11 amino acids. Per the germline V gene, CDR1 is SGHVS and CDR2 is FQNEAQ. V dropped 2 bases and J dropped 9 bases, with 7 bases sitting between them. In nucleotides, the CDR3 is TGTGCCAGCAGCTTAACGGGGGCCCAGTACTTC. This sequence encodes CASSLTGAQYF.

CDR3 loop: CASSLGRTGALGWSTEAFF. CDR3 DNA: TGTGCCAGCAGCTTGGGTAGGACAGGGGCCCTAGGGTGGAGCACTGAAGCTTTCTTT. The gene calls are TRBV5-6 and TRBJ1-1, with TRBD1 identical over 9 bases. CDR3 length: 19 amino acids. Germline CDR1 and CDR2: SGHDT and YYEEEE. V dropped 0 bases and J dropped 4; count of bases not matched to a gene: 16. The full variable domain, rest sourced from reference TRBV5-6 and TRBJ1-1, is DAGVTQSPTHLIKTRGQQVTLRCSPKSGHDTVSWYQQALGQGPQFIFQYYEEEERQRGNFPDRFSGHQFPNYSSELNVNALLLGDSALYLCASSLGRTGALGWSTEAFFGQGTRLTVV.

This clone has a handful of counts. The chain is built from TRBV5-1 and TRBJ2-2, with D possibly being TRBD1 or TRBD2 (7 bases each). This CDR3 has 19 residues. Germline CDR1 is SGHRS and CDR2 is YFSETQ. The V and J ends lost 0 bases and 1 base respectively, with 19 bases between them. The CDR3 DNA sequence: TGCGCCAGCAGCTTGGTATCCGGGGGGACAGCCTTGAACACCGGGGAGCTGTTTTTT. Its protein is CASSLVSGGTALNTGELFF.